The clone carrying this T cell receptor beta chain appeared many times. What it recognizes is unknown. Trimming removed 4 bases from V and 3 bases from J, with 9 bases in between. This CDR3 is built from 13 residues. Germline V gene lookup returns CDR1 MGHRA and CDR2 YSYEKL. The sample comes from a study of T-cell reconstitution after alpha-beta-depleted transplantation in children. Study outcomes and limitations: Some patients owed their high day-60 TCRbeta diversity to surviving recipient T cells and thymic progenitors.

Preparing the TCRbeta library involved the use of unique molecular identifiers. From the PCR reads, TCRdb called clonotypes with MiXCR, one entry per CDR3 protein. The table lists a few hundred thousand distinct CDR3 sequences, under 13% of them singletons. The sample in question was PBMCs, obtained before TCRalphabeta/CD19-depleted stem cell transplant. The J gene is TRBJ1-1, the V gene TRBV4-1; no definite D call. The sequence was collected from a child under two years old with acute myeloid leukemia, due to receive a stem cell transplant. CDR3 sequence: CASSRVGDTEAFF. CDR3 in DNA: TGCGCCAGCAGCCGTGTGGGCGACACTGAAGCTTTCTTT.